This TCR beta chain stems from a study of beta chain features in type 1 diabetes. Across the whole study: Healthy donors and patients showed comparable age, gender and cell yields.

This clone was seen only once. Trimming stripped 4 bases from V and 3 bases from J, with 7 bases between. From germline, CDR1 is SNHLY and CDR2 FYNNEI. CDR3 length equals 12 residues. The study reverse transcribed the entire isolated RNA, so it sequenced expressed TCRB transcripts. The protocol was immunoSEQ multiplex PCR, while the TCRdb copy is restricted to in-frame clones and leaves out a portion. Of about 260,000 clones listed, approximately 70% are singletons. The rearrangement links TRBV2 to TRBJ2-7; possible D gene TRBD2, 5 bases. Material: naive CD4+ T cells from blood. The sequence was obtained from a man aged 25 to 45 in good health. The CDR3 region is CASSVEGYEQYF. In DNA form, the CDR3 reads TGTGCCAGCAGTGTCGAGGGCTACGAGCAGTACTTC.